Sequencing of this T cell receptor (beta chain) was carried out in a study of CD8 T cells in Susac syndrome. RNA totalling roughly 0.45 to 1 ug underwent reverse transcription with random hexamers. Coverage of TCR beta CDR3 amplification by immunoSEQ multiplex PCR extended to 54 Vbeta and 13 Jbeta. TCRdb called the immunoSEQ multiplex PCR reads again in MiXCR, with one record for every CDR3 protein. The table shows about 120,000 distinct CDR3 sequences, with roughly 92% occurring only once. TEMRA cells were FACS-enriched, while CD8+ and CD4+ T cells were negatively isolated. The V gene lost 2 bases and the J gene lost 3 bases, with 14 bases spanning the gap. The germline V gene encodes CDR1 MNHEY and CDR2 SVGEGT. The CDR3 sequence is 15 residues long.

The gene calls are TRBV6-2 or TRBV6-3 and TRBJ2-7; possible D gene TRBD1, 7 bases. The sample was CD4+ T cells from PBMCs. The receptor comes from a human donor in good health. DNA of the CDR3: TGTGCCAGCAGTTACGAACAGGGGACTTACTACGAGCAGTACTTC. It codes for CASSYEQGTYYEQYF.